One T cell receptor beta chain is described in this entry. Amplification used 60 Vbeta primers and 13 Jbeta primers. Original methodology: It was a later analysis that counted roughly 80 million unique TCR beta chains, of which 9.5 million to 14 million were shared. TCRdb's table, derived via immunoSEQ multiplex PCR, lists solely in-frame clones and lacks some. That table furnishes V, J and clone size, whereas the DNA furnished D and trimming. This sample has some 240,000 clones, with about nine tenths found just once. The data were taken from a study of cytomegalovirus exposure and HLA in healthy donors. Study overall: Approximately 81% of more than 300 genotyped donors fell in the Caucasian-associated ancestry cluster.

The donors were healthy bone marrow donors. Donors were ostensibly healthy at sampling, although undocumented immune exposures were probable. The germline V gene encodes CDR1 SGHVS and CDR2 FNYEAQ. V trimming: 5 bases; J trimming: 2 bases; junction bases outside the gene matches: 5. The CDR3 consists of 14 residues. Sequences were obtained from PBMCs. The clonotype was recovered from a girl under 10 years old in good health and CMV-seronegative. The rearrangement links TRBV7-6 to TRBJ2-5; 7 bases are a match to TRBD1. The CDR3 protein is CASSQGQAQETQYF. CDR3 nucleotides: TGTGCCAGCAGCCAAGGACAGGCACAAGAGACCCAGTACTTC.